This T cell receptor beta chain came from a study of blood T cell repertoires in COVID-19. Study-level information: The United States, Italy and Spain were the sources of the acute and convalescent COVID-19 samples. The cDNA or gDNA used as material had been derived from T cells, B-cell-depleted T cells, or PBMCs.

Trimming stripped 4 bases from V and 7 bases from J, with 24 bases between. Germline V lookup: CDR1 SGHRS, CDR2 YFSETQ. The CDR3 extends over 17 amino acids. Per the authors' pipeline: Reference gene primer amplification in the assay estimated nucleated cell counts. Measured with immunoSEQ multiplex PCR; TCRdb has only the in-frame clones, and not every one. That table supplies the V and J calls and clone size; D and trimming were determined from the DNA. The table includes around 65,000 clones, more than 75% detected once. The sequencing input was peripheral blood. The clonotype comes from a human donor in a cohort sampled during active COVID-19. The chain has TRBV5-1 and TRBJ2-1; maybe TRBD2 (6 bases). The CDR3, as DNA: TGCGCCAGCAGCCATATTCCTGCGGCGGGAAAGAGAAATGAGCAGTTCTTC. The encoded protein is CASSHIPAAGKRNEQFF. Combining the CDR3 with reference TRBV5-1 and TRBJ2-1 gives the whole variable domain KAGVTQTPRYLIKTRGQQVTLSCSPISGHRSVSWYQQTPGQGLQFLFEYFSETQRNKGNFPGRFSGRQFSNSRSEMNVSTLELGDSALYLCASSHIPAAGKRNEQFFGPGTRLTVL.